The next 23 T cell receptor beta chains were all read from a single sample in a study of blood T cells in healthy people across ages. Through a sample-barcoded 5' primer and a J-beta primer mix, a second PCR was run for roughly 6 to 12 cycles. TCRdb fed the 5' RACE reads into MiXCR, producing one record per CDR3 protein. Found here are around 820,000 distinct CDR3 sequences, 25% of them singletons; the top ten hold more than 3%. In addition, the sample was reused for a study of T cells of mothers and their children.

The sequencing input was blood. These receptors all come from a boy younger than 18 in good health.

This clonotype appeared a few times. The chain carries TRBV12-3 or TRBV12-4 and TRBJ2-5; D is possibly TRBD1 (6 bases). The CDR3 is made up of 14 amino acids. The V end lost 6 bases, the J end lost 5 bases, and 16 bases lay between the germline ends. In nucleotides, the CDR3 is TGTGCCAGCAGCGCAGGGGTTTACGAGGAGACCCAGTACTTC. Protein sequence: CASSAGVYEETQYF.

V is TRBV5-1 and J is TRBJ2-3; D might be TRBD1 (7 bases). The V gene's germline CDR1 is SGHRS and CDR2 YFSETQ. The V and J ends lost 3 bases and 4 bases respectively, with 18 bases between them. The CDR3 totals 16 residues. In DNA, the CDR3 is TGCGCCAGCAGCTATGGGACAGCGGGCATCGCAGATACGCAGTATTTT. Protein product: CASSYGTAGIADTQYF.

This clonotype was picked up many times. The chain couples TRBV6-4 to TRBJ2-1; 10 positions match TRBD2. The CDR3 is 15 residues long. V dropped 4 bases and J dropped 4; count of bases not matched to a gene: 4. CDR1 is MRHNA, CDR2 SNTAGT, per germline. The CDR3 loop reads CASSVTSGNYNEQFF. CDR3 DNA sequence: TGTGCCAGCAGTGTTACTAGCGGGAATTACAATGAGCAGTTCTTC.

This clonotype has at least ten counts. The chain combines TRBV4-3 with TRBJ2-7; D is uncertain. The germline V and J ends were trimmed by 1 base and 3 bases, with 7 bases remaining between them. The CDR3 length is 13 residues. CDR1 and CDR2 (germline): LGHNA, YSLEER. The CDR3 loop is CASSQVPGYEQYF. CDR3 in DNA: TGCGCCAGCAGCCAAGTGCCGGGCTACGAGCAGTACTTC.

The rearrangement links TRBV7-8 to TRBJ1-1, with TRBD1 matching over 11 bases. The V gene's germline CDR1 is SGHVS and CDR2 FQNEAQ. The CDR3 runs 16 residues. V gave up 2 bases and J gave up 3 bases; unmatched junction bases: 5. CDR3 in DNA: TGTGCCAGCAGCTTAAGGACAGGGGGCGTGGACACTGAAGCTTTCTTT. Residues: CASSLRTGGVDTEAFF.

Only a few counts were recorded for this clonotype. The V gene is TRBV7-9, the J gene TRBJ1-1, with D hard to call. Trimming shortened V by 4 bases and J by 1 base, and 10 bases separated the two germline ends. This CDR3 region has 14 residues. In germline, CDR1 is SEHNR, CDR2 FQNEAQ (reference sequence). The DNA for the CDR3 is TGTGCCAGCAGCTCCGCGGGAACGAACACTGAAGCTTTCTTT. As protein: CASSSAGTNTEAFF.

The V and J genes are TRBV7-2 and TRBJ1-2; 10 bases are a match to TRBD1. Germline CDR1 reads SGHTA; CDR2 reads FQGNSA. With V trimmed by 3 bases and J by 2 bases, 9 bases remained unmatched. This CDR3 comprises 17 residues. The CDR3 protein is CASSFGQGGTSNYGYTF. The CDR3 coding sequence is TGTGCCAGCAGCTTCGGACAGGGGGGGACATCCAACTATGGCTACACCTTC. Full variable domain (rest looked up from reference TRBV7-2 and TRBJ1-2): GAGVSQSPSNKVTEKGKDVELRCDPISGHTALYWYRQSLGQGLEFLIYFQGNSAPDKSGLPSDRFSAERTGGSVSTLTIQRTQQEDSAVYLCASSFGQGGTSNYGYTFGSGTRLTVV.

The V and J genes are TRBV29-1 and TRBJ2-3; TRBD1 agrees at 7 bases. After removal of 6 bases from V and 5 bases from J, the junction contained 11 bases not matched to a gene. Germline values: CDR1 SQVTM, CDR2 ANQGSEA. The CDR3 loop spans 14 amino acids. CDR3 DNA: TGCAGCGTCAACCAGGGGGATTGGGAAGATACGCAGTATTTT. The encoded protein is CSVNQGDWEDTQYF.

This chain links TRBV4-3 with TRBJ1-2; a possible D gene is TRBD1 (6 bases). CDR3 length: 15 residues. Germline V gene sequence: CDR1 LGHNA, CDR2 YSLEER. Trimming removed 1 base at V and 6 bases at J, with 15 bases between. The CDR3 bases are TGCGCCAGCAGCCAAGGCTTCAGGGGTGAGAATGGCTACACCTTC. This gives the protein CASSQGFRGENGYTF.

This clonotype was seen more than once but under ten times. The genes are TRBV12-3 or TRBV12-4 and TRBJ2-7; TRBD2 agrees at 11 bases. This CDR3 is 14 amino acids long. The ends lost 4 bases at V and 2 bases at J; junction bases unmatched: 1. The CDR3 sequence is CASSSSGGPYEQYF. In DNA form, the CDR3 reads TGTGCCAGCAGTTCTAGCGGGGGGCCCTACGAGCAGTACTTC.

V usage is TRBV3-1 and J usage is TRBJ1-1, with TRBD1 identical over 7 bases. Unmatched junction bases numbered 9, after V lost 2 bases and J lost 3 bases. The CDR3 is 16 amino acids. CDR1 is LGHDT, CDR2 YNNKEL, per germline (reference sequence). CDR3 sequence: CASSQRGPLADTEAFF. For the CDR3, the DNA is TGTGCCAGCAGCCAAAGGGGGCCTTTGGCGGACACTGAAGCTTTCTTT. Full variable domain (outside the CDR3, taken from reference TRBV3-1 and TRBJ1-1): DTAVSQTPKYLVTQMGNDKSIKCEQNLGHDTMYWYKQDSKKFLKIMFSYNNKELIINETVPNRFSPKSPDKAHLNLHINSLELGDSAVYFCASSQRGPLADTEAFFGQGTRLTVV.

This clonotype has just a few counts. The V call is TRBV15, the J call TRBJ2-5; D is perhaps TRBD2 (6 bases). V shed 0 bases and J shed 7 bases, with 9 bases lying between them. Germline V lookup: CDR1 LNHNV, CDR2 YYDKDF (reference sequence). The CDR3 runs 13 residues. The DNA of the CDR3 is TGTGCCACCAGCAGAGATGAAGCGGGGACCCAGTACTTC. Translating it yields CATSRDEAGTQYF.

The chain carries TRBV7-9 and TRBJ1-5; no firm D call. V lost 1 base, J lost 5 bases, and 12 bases lay in between. The germline CDR1 and CDR2 sequences are SEHNR and FQNEAQ (reference sequence). This CDR3 region has 15 residues. The CDR3 DNA reads as TGTGCCAGCAGCTTAGACGGCCGACTAGATCAGCCCCAGCATTTT. Encoded protein: CASSLDGRLDQPQHF.

The chain links TRBV6-5 to TRBJ2-3; D is unresolved. CDR1 and CDR2 from the germline V gene are MNHEY and SVGAGI. The V end lost 10 bases, the J end lost 5 bases, and 19 bases lay between the germline ends. The CDR3 consists of 14 residues. The CDR3 nucleotides read TGTGCCACAACCCGCGGTCCATTGGTAGATACGCAGTATTTT. Protein: CATTRGPLVDTQYF.

Notes on this clonotype: This could be a read error, since a much larger clone is one nucleotide away. The V gene is TRBV21-1, the J gene TRBJ2-5; the table names TRBD2, a call not compared with the DNA. TRBV21-1 is a documented pseudogene. The CDR3 is 15 amino acids. CDR3 nucleotide sequence: TGTGCCAGCAGCAAAGCTGTCAGGAGCGGGGGGACCCAGTACTTC. It yields the protein CASSKAVRSGGTQYF.

Only a few counts were recorded for this clonotype. The chain combines TRBV4-1 with TRBJ2-5; TRBD2 matches at 10 bases. Trimming took 2 bases from V and 0 from J; bases not matched to a gene: 3. Germline values: CDR1 MGHRA, CDR2 YSYEKL. The CDR3 runs 16 residues. CDR3 bases: TGCGCCAGCAGCCAACTTGGACTAGCGGACCAAGAGACCCAGTACTTC. Protein sequence: CASSQLGLADQETQYF.

This chain uses TRBV13 with TRBJ2-1; D remains unclear. V lost 0 bases and J lost 0, with 12 bases in between. This CDR3 comprises 17 residues. Germline lookup yields CDR1 PRHDT and CDR2 FYEKMQ (reference sequence). CDR3 nucleotide sequence: TGTGCCAGCAGCTTAGGCCTTCGAGTCCTCTCCTACAATGAGCAGTTCTTC. Amino acid sequence: CASSLGLRVLSYNEQFF.

The J gene is TRBJ1-4, the V gene TRBV5-1; no clear D gene. V was shortened by 2 bases and J by 2 bases, with 19 bases between the two germline ends. Germline lookup yields CDR1 SGHRS and CDR2 YFSETQ. The CDR3 totals 18 residues. The CDR3 protein is CASSFTGSGVGTNEKLFF. CDR3 sequence (DNA): TGCGCCAGCAGCTTTACGGGGTCGGGCGTAGGCACTAATGAAAAACTGTTTTTT.

The J gene is TRBJ2-7, the V gene TRBV5-1; TRBD1 agrees at 7 bases. Germline CDR1 reads SGHRS; CDR2 reads YFSETQ. J lost 0 bases, V lost 0 bases, and 6 bases had no gene match. The CDR3 is 16 amino acids. Written as DNA, the CDR3 is TGCGCCAGCAGCTTGGGAGGACAGGCGAGCTCCTACGAGCAGTACTTC. It is translated as CASSLGGQASSYEQYF.

The gene calls are TRBV7-2 and TRBJ2-1; TRBD2 matches at 8 bases. The trim removed 1 base at V and 7 bases at J, leaving 6 bases unmatched. Germline V gene data show CDR1 as SGHTA and CDR2 as FQGNSA. The CDR3 consists of 15 residues. In DNA form, the CDR3 reads TGTGCCAGCAGCTTAGTCGCGGGGGGCTTAAATGAGCAGTTCTTC. As protein: CASSLVAGGLNEQFF. Full variable domain (outside the CDR3, taken from reference TRBV7-2 and TRBJ2-1): GAGVSQSPSNKVTEKGKDVELRCDPISGHTALYWYRQSLGQGLEFLIYFQGNSAPDKSGLPSDRFSAERTGGSVSTLTIQRTQQEDSAVYLCASSLVAGGLNEQFFGPGTRLTVL.

The V call is TRBV12-3 or TRBV12-4, the J call TRBJ2-5; tentatively, D is TRBD1 (7 bases). TRBJ2-7 matches the DNA end more closely, so the J call is doubtful. The CDR3 runs to 14 residues. Here the CDR3 DNA reads TGTGCCAGCAGTTCCGCGGGACAGCCAGACGAGCAGTACTTC. Encoded protein: CASSSAGQPDEQYF.

This clonotype has more than one count but fewer than ten. The chain recombines TRBV2 with TRBJ1-1; D is possibly TRBD1 (6 bases). Germline CDR1 and CDR2: SNHLY and FYNNEI. This CDR3 region has 16 residues. V shed 6 bases and J shed 3 bases, with 20 bases lying between them. The CDR3 DNA follows: TGTGCCAGCAGACCCGGGACGCTGGCAGGGGACACTGAAGCTTTCTTT. Protein: CASRPGTLAGDTEAFF.

The chain recombines TRBV28 with TRBJ2-3, with D possibly being TRBD2 (6 bases). Germline CDR1 is MDHEN and CDR2 is SYDVKM. The CDR3 is 13 amino acids. With 4 bases removed from V and 3 bases from J, the gap between germline ends came to 8 bases. The CDR3, as DNA: TGTGCCAGCAGTTCGGACTATACAGATACGCAGTATTTT. Its translation is CASSSDYTDTQYF.